What follows are 25 T cell receptor beta chains derived from one specimen sequenced in a study of shared clonotypes between healthy human individuals. Clones were sequenced by immunoSEQ multiplex PCR, and TCRdb holds only the in-frame ones, with some missing. The sample carries approximately 440,000 clones, approximately 71% recorded once. The specimen sequenced was PBMCs. The receptors come from a woman aged 40 to 55 in good health. Some clones in this sample may be carry-over from other donors' samples.

The CDR3 region is CASRARITLSYEQYF. In DNA form, the CDR3 reads TGTGCCAGCAGGGCCAGGATTACCCTCTCCTACGAGCAGTACTTC. V is TRBV2 and J is TRBJ2-7; no clear D. Trimming took 6 bases from V and 0 from J, leaving 15 bases between them. The CDR3 totals 15 residues. The V gene's germline CDR1 is SNHLY and CDR2 FYNNEI.

The J gene is TRBJ1-2, the V gene TRBV4-3; the D gene is possibly TRBD1 (5 bases). The V gene's germline CDR1 is LGHNA and CDR2 YSLEER. This CDR3 comprises 16 residues. The V and J ends lost 0 bases and 4 bases respectively, with 15 bases between them. CDR3 DNA sequence: TGCGCCAGCAGCCAAGACTCGACAGCGCGTGGCTATGGCTACACCTTC. Translating gives CASSQDSTARGYGYTF.

The chain links TRBV13 to TRBJ1-2; weak D call: TRBD1 (6 bases). Germline-derived CDR1 and CDR2 are PRHDT and FYEKMQ (reference sequence). The V gene lost 1 base and the J gene lost 4 bases, with 19 bases spanning the gap. This CDR3 is built from 17 residues. DNA of the CDR3: TGTGCCAGCAGCTTAGCCCAGCGACAGGCGGCGGGCTATGGCTACACCTTC. Protein sequence: CASSLAQRQAAGYGYTF.

Comments on this clone: This sample includes further DNA sequences coding for the same CDR3. The chain employs TRBV27 and TRBJ1-4, with D unclear. This CDR3 has 11 amino acids. The V end lost 5 bases, the J end lost 8 bases, and 6 bases lay between the germline ends. The germline V gene encodes CDR1 MNHEY and CDR2 SMNVEV (reference sequence). The CDR3 bases are TGTGCCAGCAGTCTTAGGGAAAAACTGTTTTTT. Translating gives CASSLREKLFF.

This chain uses TRBV4-1 with TRBJ2-7, with 9 bases fitting TRBD2. The ends lost 0 bases at V and 3 bases at J; junction bases unmatched: 6. The CDR3 is made up of 16 amino acids. Germline lookup yields CDR1 MGHRA and CDR2 YSYEKL. CDR3 sequence (DNA): TGCGCCAGCAGCCAAGATGGGACTAGCACGTTCTACGAGCAGTACTTC. Translated: CASSQDGTSTFYEQYF.

This chain connects TRBV2 to TRBJ2-1; 9 positions match TRBD2. From germline, CDR1 is SNHLY and CDR2 FYNNEI. This CDR3 contains 17 residues. V dropped 8 bases and J dropped 1; count of bases not matched to a gene: 12. The CDR3 DNA is TGTGCCAGCGGAGTGCCGGGTAGCGGGGGATCCTACAATGAGCAGTTCTTC. Its protein is CASGVPGSGGSYNEQFF.

Regarding this clone: A far larger clone is one nucleotide away, so this likely arose from a read error. Other DNA sequences in this sample translate to the same CDR3. The chain has TRBV6-6 and TRBJ2-7; D possibly corresponds to TRBD2 (6 bases). The V and J ends lost 5 bases and 6 bases respectively, with 20 bases between them. CDR1 and CDR2 from the germline V gene are MNHNY and SVGAGI (reference sequence). This CDR3 has 15 residues. This CDR3 is CASSQAGGLIGEQYF. The CDR3, as DNA: TGTGCCAGCAGTCAAGCAGGAGGGCTGATCGGCGAGCAGTACTTC.

The V gene is TRBV5-1, the J gene TRBJ1-2; D possibly corresponds to TRBD1 (6 bases). Trimming removed 4 bases at V and 4 bases at J, with 11 bases between. The V gene's germline CDR1 is SGHRS and CDR2 YFSETQ. The CDR3 runs to 13 residues. The CDR3 loop is CASSPGDTYGYTF. CDR3 bases: TGCGCCAGCAGCCCAGGGGATACCTATGGCTACACCTTC.

The chain joins TRBV28 to TRBJ2-7; 9 bases match TRBD1. The ends lost 6 bases at V and 5 bases at J; junction bases unmatched: 8. This CDR3 region has 14 residues. The germline V gene has CDR1 MDHEN and CDR2 SYDVKM. The CDR3 spells CASSSGQGSDEQYF. In DNA, the CDR3 is TGTGCCAGCAGCTCGGGACAGGGTTCTGACGAGCAGTACTTC.

A remark on this clone: This is likely an artifact of a read error, given a far larger clone one base away. The chain links TRBV6-5 to TRBJ1-1; D gene uncertain. CDR1 MNHEY and CDR2 SVGAGI come from the germline V gene. Trimming left V 8 bases short and J 4 bases short, with 11 bases between. CDR3 size: 12 residues. The CDR3 DNA follows: TGTGCCAGCGGCTATGGATGCACTGAAGCTTTCTTT. Translation: CASGYGCTEAFF.

This clone was counted a single time. This may be a read error, as it is one base from a much larger clone. This rearrangement joins TRBV7-8 to TRBJ2-2, with no clear D. Trimming cost V 4 bases and J 1 base, with 7 bases left between them. Germline CDR1 SGHVS, CDR2 FQNEAQ. This CDR3 spans 14 amino acids. CDR3 in DNA: TGTGCCAGCAGCTGGACGGGGAACACCGGGGAGCTGTTTTTT. It translates to CASSWTGNTGELFF.

The chain uses TRBV4-3 and TRBJ2-1; 9 bases fit TRBD2. Germline V lookup: CDR1 LGHNA, CDR2 YSLEER. CDR3 length: 15 amino acids. The V gene end was trimmed by 4 bases and the J gene end by 3 bases; junction bases not matched to a gene: 4. The CDR3 reads CASSRRLAVYNEQFF. The DNA of the CDR3 is TGCGCCAGCAGCCGCCGACTAGCGGTCTACAATGAGCAGTTCTTC.

Regarding this clone: This sample includes further DNA sequences coding for the same CDR3. The chain recombines TRBV19 with TRBJ1-1; maybe TRBD1 (5 bases). The CDR3 has 13 amino acids. CDR1 LNHDA and CDR2 SQIVND come from the germline V gene (reference sequence). The germline V and J ends were trimmed by 4 bases and 1 base, with 7 bases remaining between them. The CDR3 region is CASSTTENTEAFF. The CDR3 region has the DNA TGTGCCAGTAGTACGACAGAGAACACTGAAGCTTTCTTT.

The CDR3 DNA reads as TGTGCCAGCACCAACCCGACAGGGGGCGCGGGCCAGCCCCAGCATTTT. It yields the protein CASTNPTGGAGQPQHF. The V and J genes are TRBV28 and TRBJ1-5, with 10 bases fitting TRBD1. V lost 7 bases, J lost 7 bases, and 13 bases stayed unmatched. From germline, CDR1 is MDHEN and CDR2 SYDVKM. The CDR3 is 16 residues long.

V gene TRBV11-2 combines with J gene TRBJ2-1, with 7 bases lining up with TRBD2. Germline CDR1 SGHAT, CDR2 FQNNGV. CDR3 length: 16 residues. V was clipped by 1 base and J by 0 bases; unmatched bases: 3. The CDR3 loop reads CASSLVRGSSYNEQFF. The CDR3 DNA reads TGTGCCAGCAGCTTAGTGCGGGGGAGCTCCTACAATGAGCAGTTCTTC.

The rearrangement links TRBV28 to TRBJ2-4; 9 nucleotides align to TRBD1. Losses at the gene ends were 4 bases for V and 5 bases for J; bases not matched to a gene: 6. Germline V gene lookup returns CDR1 MDHEN and CDR2 SYDVKM. The CDR3 is made up of 15 amino acids. The CDR3 coding sequence is TGTGCCAGCAGTTCGTTACAGGGGGCGGAAAACATTCAGTACTTC. Residues: CASSSLQGAENIQYF. The full variable domain, in which reference TRBV28 and TRBJ2-4 provide the parts outside the CDR3, is DVKVTQSSRYLVKRTGEKVFLECVQDMDHENMFWYRQDPGLGLRLIYFSYDVKMKEKGDIPEGYSVSREKKERFSLILESASTNQTSMYLCASSSLQGAENIQYFGAGTRLSVL.

The rearrangement uses TRBV18 and TRBJ1-2; 7 bases line up with TRBD1. The CDR3 is 14 residues long. Germline CDR1 is KGHSH and CDR2 is LQKENI. Unmatched junction bases numbered 6, after V lost 3 bases and J lost 5 bases. The CDR3 sequence is CASSPTGTDYGYTF. CDR3 nucleotides: TGTGCCAGCTCACCTACCGGGACAGATTATGGCTACACCTTC.

The chain combines TRBV11-2 with TRBJ2-1, with 14 positions matching TRBD2. Germline V gene data show CDR1 as SGHAT and CDR2 as FQNNGV. The CDR3 covers 15 residues. V gave up 4 bases and J gave up 15 bases; unmatched junction bases: 11. For the CDR3, the DNA is TGTGCCAGCAGCTCCCAGACTAGCGGGAGGGCCTTAGGGTTCTTC. Translating it yields CASSSQTSGRALGFF.

The chain joins TRBV6-5 to TRBJ2-1; D is possibly TRBD2 (6 bases). V lost 6 bases to trimming and J lost 6 bases, with 12 bases between them. The CDR3 consists of 13 residues. Germline CDR1 reads MNHEY; CDR2 reads SVGAGI. The DNA of the CDR3 is TGTGCCAGCAGGTTGCGGGGACGCAATGAGCAGTTCTTC. Translation gives CASRLRGRNEQFF.

This chain uses TRBV29-1 with TRBJ2-5; D is ambiguous. This CDR3 has 14 residues. Looked up from germline, CDR1 is SQVTM and CDR2 is ANQGSEA. V was pared by 2 bases and J by 4 bases, with 14 bases between. CDR3 DNA sequence: TGCAGCGTTGAACCCCGGCAGGTTGGAGAGACCCAGTACTTC. This encodes CSVEPRQVGETQYF.

As DNA, the CDR3 is TGTGCCAGCAGTCTTCTTTATGCTAGCGGGACCACAGATACGCAGTATTTT. It encodes CASSLLYASGTTDTQYF. This rearrangement joins TRBV28 to TRBJ2-3; 9 bases agree with TRBD2. With 5 bases clipped from V and 2 bases from J, the junction kept 11 bases outside the gene matches. The CDR3 totals 17 residues. CDR1 MDHEN and CDR2 SYDVKM come from the germline V gene. Supplemented by reference TRBV28 and TRBJ2-3, the full variable domain reads DVKVTQSSRYLVKRTGEKVFLECVQDMDHENMFWYRQDPGLGLRLIYFSYDVKMKEKGDIPEGYSVSREKKERFSLILESASTNQTSMYLCASSLLYASGTTDTQYFGPGTRLTVL.

The V call is TRBV30, the J call TRBJ2-1; D gene uncertain. The ends were cut back, 2 bases at V and 2 bases at J, with 10 bases in the middle. Germline-derived CDR1 and CDR2 are GTSNPN and SVGIG (reference sequence). The CDR3 runs 14 residues. DNA of the CDR3: TGTGCCTGGAGTAGTGGCAGAGCCTACAATGAGCAGTTCTTC. Translating it yields CAWSSGRAYNEQFF.

This chain links TRBV28 with TRBJ1-2, with TRBD1 matching over 7 bases. The V and J ends lost 7 bases and 5 bases, in that order; junction bases with no gene match: 13. Germline CDR1 MDHEN, CDR2 SYDVKM. The CDR3 consists of 15 residues. The CDR3 reads CASNYPTQGPYGYTF. The CDR3 DNA follows: TGTGCCAGCAACTACCCCACACAGGGGCCTTATGGCTACACCTTC.

This rearrangement joins TRBV18 to TRBJ1-2; 7 bases line up with TRBD1. The V gene end was trimmed by 4 bases and the J gene end by 1 base; junction bases not matched to a gene: 12. Germline lookup yields CDR1 KGHSH and CDR2 LQKENI. The CDR3 length is 17 residues. CDR3 nucleotide sequence: TGTGCCAGCTCACAAATGGGTACAGGGGCTTTTAACTATGGCTACACCTTC. Protein: CASSQMGTGAFNYGYTF.

The V and J genes are TRBV6-5 and TRBJ2-1; 13 bases are shared with TRBD2. The germline CDR1 and CDR2 sequences are MNHEY and SVGAGI. With V trimmed by 6 bases and J by 6 bases, 5 bases remained unmatched. This CDR3 has 15 residues. The CDR3 is CASRDGLAGVNEQFF. The CDR3 nucleotides are TGTGCCAGCAGGGACGGACTAGCGGGAGTCAATGAGCAGTTCTTC.